The 26 T cell receptor beta chains reported below all come from one sample, sequenced in a study of shared clonotypes between healthy human individuals. The naive CD8 subset, CD45RO-negative cells positively selected for CCR7, excluded terminally differentiated effector memory CD45RA+ cells. The protocol was immunoSEQ multiplex PCR, while the TCRdb copy is restricted to in-frame clones and leaves out a portion. Among around 1.9 million clones listed, about 92% were seen once. What was sequenced was naive CD8+ T cells from PBMCs. These receptors originate from a man in his late teens or twenties in good health. Some clones in this sample may be carry-over from other donors' samples.

The chain joins TRBV19 to TRBJ1-1, with D possibly matching TRBD1 (6 bases). V was cut by 5 bases and J by 0 bases, with 13 bases left in between. The germline V gene encodes CDR1 LNHDA and CDR2 SQIVND (reference sequence). CDR3 length: 15 amino acids. The CDR3 sequence is CASSSDRRMNTEAFF. The DNA for the CDR3 is TGTGCCAGTAGTTCCGACAGGAGAATGAACACTGAAGCTTTCTTT.

The chain recombines TRBV5-4 with TRBJ1-1; the match to TRBD1 covers 10 bases. After removal of 4 bases from V and 4 bases from J, the junction contained 10 bases not matched to a gene. This CDR3 contains 16 residues. CDR1 and CDR2 (germline): SGHNT, YYREEE (reference sequence). CDR3 in DNA: TGTGCCAGCAGCCCCACCTGGACAGGGGGAGGCACTGAAGCTTTCTTT. Amino acid sequence: CASSPTWTGGGTEAFF.

The chain employs TRBV10-3 and TRBJ2-7; unclear D gene. CDR1 is ENHRY and CDR2 is SYGVKD in the germline V gene. Trimming shortened V by 3 bases and J by 4 bases, and 16 bases separated the two germline ends. The CDR3 totals 15 residues. The CDR3 nucleotides are TGTGCCATCAGTGAATCGGCCTCTCTAACTTACGAGCAGTACTTC. Translated, it gives CAISESASLTYEQYF.

The chain uses TRBV28 and TRBJ2-7; TRBD2 matches 9 bases. V gave up 2 bases and J gave up 6 bases; unmatched junction bases: 8. The CDR3 runs 15 residues. CDR1 MDHEN and CDR2 SYDVKM come from the germline V gene. CDR3 DNA: TGTGCCAGCAGTTTAATGGCGGGAGGGTCTTCCGAGCAGTACTTC. Amino acids: CASSLMAGGSSEQYF. The variable domain in full, with the rest retrieved from reference TRBV28 and TRBJ2-7, is DVKVTQSSRYLVKRTGEKVFLECVQDMDHENMFWYRQDPGLGLRLIYFSYDVKMKEKGDIPEGYSVSREKKERFSLILESASTNQTSMYLCASSLMAGGSSEQYFGPGTRLTVT.

This clone has a single count. The J gene is TRBJ2-3, the V gene TRBV27; 13 bases are a match to TRBD2. Per germline, CDR1 MNHEY and CDR2 SMNVEV (reference sequence). V lost 4 bases and J lost 2; bases outside the gene matches: 12. The CDR3 sequence is 19 residues long. The CDR3 protein is CASSYQYGLAGAPTDTQYF. The DNA of the CDR3 is TGTGCCAGCAGTTATCAATACGGACTAGCGGGAGCACCCACAGATACGCAGTATTTT.

The genes are TRBV4-1 and TRBJ2-5, with 8 positions matching TRBD2. Trimming at V came to 2 bases and at J to 5 bases, leaving 10 bases not matched to a gene. CDR3 length: 16 residues. Germline CDR1 reads MGHRA; CDR2 reads YSYEKL. The DNA of the CDR3 is TGCGCCAGCAGCCAAACGCGGGGGGATCAGAGGGAGACCCAGTACTTC. Translation: CASSQTRGDQRETQYF.

V is TRBV13 and J is TRBJ2-5, with D perhaps TRBD1 (5 bases). CDR1 is PRHDT, CDR2 FYEKMQ, per germline (reference sequence). V was trimmed by 2 bases and J by 5 bases, leaving 15 bases between them. The CDR3 is 15 residues long. Here the CDR3 DNA reads TGTGCCAGCAGCTTAAATCCGCGCAGGGCGGAGACCCAGTACTTC. It yields the protein CASSLNPRRAETQYF.

The chain is built from TRBV10-3 and TRBJ1-5; D uncertain. Trimming cost V 3 bases and J 3 bases, with 6 bases left between them. The CDR3 consists of 13 residues. Germline V gene sequence: CDR1 ENHRY, CDR2 SYGVKD. The CDR3 here is CAISDRPNQPQHF. The CDR3 region has the DNA TGTGCCATCAGTGACAGGCCCAATCAGCCCCAGCATTTT.

The chain employs TRBV9 and TRBJ2-1; no firm D call. The CDR3 spans 11 residues. CDR1 and CDR2 (germline): SGDLS, YYNGEE. Trimming took off 4 bases at V and 9 bases at J, with 8 bases between the two ends. The CDR3: CASSPSGEQFF. The CDR3 DNA reads as TGTGCCAGCAGCCCGAGTGGTGAGCAGTTCTTC.

The chain uses TRBV2 and TRBJ2-5; the D gene is possibly TRBD2 (5 bases). Trimming cost V 8 bases and J 5 bases, with 18 bases left between them. The CDR3 is made up of 14 amino acids. Germline loops: CDR1 SNHLY, CDR2 FYNNEI. CDR3 in DNA: TGTGCCAGCCCCGTCGCAGGACTGAGGGAGACCCAGTACTTC. Encoded protein: CASPVAGLRETQYF.

The chain combines TRBV29-1 with TRBJ1-2, with D perhaps matching TRBD1 (5 bases). Germline V gene lookup returns CDR1 SQVTM and CDR2 ANQGSEA. Trimming pared 0 bases from V and 8 bases from J, leaving 16 bases between. CDR3 length: 14 amino acids. The CDR3 reads CSVEESRVFWGYTF. The DNA of the CDR3 is TGCAGCGTTGAAGAGAGCAGGGTCTTTTGGGGCTACACCTTC.

CDR3 in DNA: TGCGCCAGCACCCCGGAGACAGGCCTCTCTAACTATGGCTACACCTTC. This encodes CASTPETGLSNYGYTF. This chain connects TRBV4-3 to TRBJ1-2; maybe TRBD1 (6 bases). The CDR3 length is 16 residues. The germline CDR1 and CDR2 sequences are LGHNA and YSLEER. V was pared by 7 bases and J by 0 bases, with 18 bases between.

This sequence joins TRBV11-2 and TRBJ2-7; D possibly matches TRBD1 or TRBD2 (5 bases each). V was pared by 1 base and J by 0 bases, with 13 bases between. Germline-derived CDR1 and CDR2 are SGHAT and FQNNGV. CDR3 length: 16 residues. The CDR3 here is CASSLAPWGTSYEQYF. The CDR3 DNA sequence: TGTGCCAGCAGCTTAGCCCCGTGGGGGACCTCCTACGAGCAGTACTTC.

CDR3 nucleotide sequence: TGTGCCAGCAGTGATACGGCGGGAGATGTCAAAAACATTCAGTACTTC. Protein sequence: CASSDTAGDVKNIQYF. V is TRBV2 and J is TRBJ2-4, with 7 bases lining up with TRBD2. V trimming: 3 bases; J trimming: 3 bases; junction bases outside the gene matches: 8. Looked up from germline, CDR1 is SNHLY and CDR2 is FYNNEI. The CDR3 has 16 residues.

This chain's CDR3 is CASSLRTDPSGANVLTF. CDR3 coding DNA: TGTGCCAGCAGTTTACGGACGGACCCCTCTGGGGCCAACGTCCTGACTTTC. The chain combines TRBV28 with TRBJ2-6, with D hard to call. This CDR3 spans 17 amino acids. V dropped 2 bases and J dropped 0 bases, with 11 bases sitting between them. CDR1 and CDR2 from the germline V gene are MDHEN and SYDVKM.

The V gene is TRBV5-1, the J gene TRBJ2-2; possible D gene TRBD1, 5 bases. With 3 bases removed from V and 2 bases from J, the gap between germline ends came to 14 bases. CDR3 length: 16 amino acids. CDR1 is SGHRS and CDR2 is YFSETQ in the germline V gene. Here the CDR3 reads CASSSPGWGNTGELFF. In DNA, the CDR3 is TGCGCCAGCAGCTCCCCAGGGTGGGGTAACACCGGGGAGCTGTTTTTT.

V gene TRBV5-5 combines with J gene TRBJ2-1; D call uncertain. The V end lost 1 base, the J end lost 0 bases, and 8 bases lay between the germline ends. The CDR3 spans 15 residues. Germline V gene sequence: CDR1 SGHKS, CDR2 YYEKEE (reference sequence). The CDR3 nucleotides read TGTGCCAGCAGCTTGACGCCTAGCTCCTACAATGAGCAGTTCTTC. It specifies CASSLTPSSYNEQFF.

The chain has TRBV7-9 and TRBJ2-7; 7 positions match TRBD1. The germline gives CDR1 SEHNR, CDR2 FQNEAQ (reference sequence). This CDR3 contains 14 residues. V trimming: 2 bases; J trimming: 6 bases; junction bases outside the gene matches: 7. In DNA form, the CDR3 reads TGTGCCAGCAGCTTACGAGAGGGGGCAGGCGAGCAGTACTTC. Protein product: CASSLREGAGEQYF.

The chain joins TRBV30 to TRBJ2-1; TRBD2 matches 8 bases. CDR1 and CDR2 (germline): GTSNPN, SVGIG (reference sequence). This CDR3 comprises 12 residues. CDR3 sequence (DNA): TGTGCGGAACTAGCGGATAACAATGAGCAGTTCTTC. Its protein product is CAELADNNEQFF.

Worth noting for this clone: The same CDR3 is also encoded by other DNA sequences in this sample. The chain combines TRBV7-9 with TRBJ1-5; D ambiguous. CDR3 length equals 12 residues. The V gene lost 2 bases and the J gene lost 4 bases, with 3 bases spanning the gap. Germline-derived CDR1 and CDR2 are SEHNR and FQNEAQ (reference sequence). CDR3 bases: TGTGCCAGCAGCTTACCTAATCAGCCCCAGCATTTT. Encoded protein: CASSLPNQPQHF.

The chain uses TRBV19 and TRBJ1-5, with 8 bases that match TRBD1. The CDR3 is 15 residues long. Germline assignment: CDR1 LNHDA and CDR2 SQIVND (reference sequence). V lost 5 bases to trimming and J lost 4 bases; unmatched junction nucleotides: 7. The CDR3 bases are TGTGCCAGTAGTGAAAGACAGGGGATGAATCAGCCCCAGCATTTT. Encoded protein: CASSERQGMNQPQHF.

The rearrangement joins TRBV10-3 to TRBJ1-5; D possibly corresponds to TRBD1 (5 bases). Trimming cost V 4 bases and J 7 bases, with 11 bases left between them. Germline V gene data show CDR1 as ENHRY and CDR2 as SYGVKD. There are 13 residues in the CDR3. The CDR3 region is CAISVGTNQPQHF. As DNA, the CDR3 is TGTGCCATCAGTGTAGGGACCAACCAGCCCCAGCATTTT.

The genes are TRBV19 and TRBJ2-1; D perhaps matches TRBD1 (6 bases). Germline loops: CDR1 LNHDA, CDR2 SQIVND (reference sequence). Trimming shortened V by 6 bases and J by 7 bases, and 22 bases separated the two germline ends. This CDR3 spans 16 amino acids. CDR3 sequence (DNA): TGTGCCAGTAGCCATCCCACGACAGGCCCTGGGAATGAGCAGTTCTTC. It translates to CASSHPTTGPGNEQFF.

V is TRBV5-1 and J is TRBJ2-5; 7 bases align to TRBD1. Germline V gene sequence: CDR1 SGHRS, CDR2 YFSETQ. This CDR3 has 15 amino acids. The junction had 7 bases not matched to a gene; V was cut back by 3 bases and J by 2 bases. The CDR3 is CASSWMGQQQETQYF. In nucleotides, the CDR3 is TGCGCCAGCAGCTGGATGGGACAGCAACAAGAGACCCAGTACTTC. Based on the CDR3 plus reference TRBV5-1 and TRBJ2-5, the full variable domain is KAGVTQTPRYLIKTRGQQVTLSCSPISGHRSVSWYQQTPGQGLQFLFEYFSETQRNKGNFPGRFSGRQFSNSRSEMNVSTLELGDSALYLCASSWMGQQQETQYFGPGTRLLVL.

This sequence joins TRBV25-1 and TRBJ2-5; possible D gene TRBD1, 7 bases. The V gene's germline CDR1 is MGHDK and CDR2 SYGVNS. The length of the CDR3 is 17 residues. Trimming left V 6 bases short and J 4 bases short, with 24 bases between. This CDR3 is CASRETRQGLRGETQYF. CDR3 DNA: TGTGCCAGCAGAGAAACTCGACAGGGACTTCGGGGAGAGACCCAGTACTTC.

This chain links TRBV5-5 with TRBJ1-5; unclear D gene. CDR1 and CDR2 (germline): SGHKS, YYEKEE (reference sequence). Trimming left V 4 bases short and J 4 bases short, with 9 bases between. This CDR3 has 13 residues. The CDR3 loop is CASSNSVNQPQHF. The DNA of the CDR3 is TGTGCCAGCAGCAACAGCGTAAATCAGCCCCAGCATTTT.